The rows below give T cell receptor beta chains drawn from one sample of a study of shared clonotypes between healthy human individuals. Data came from immunoSEQ multiplex PCR; TCRdb stores just in-frame clones and leaves some out. The sample has some 2,400,000 clones; approximately 94% are singletons. The sequencing sample was made of naive CD4+ T cells sorted from blood. The receptors originated from a man aged 18 to 29 in good health. Both conserved end residues are part of each CDR3. D genes are given only for firm matches. Rows may omit the clone size; those that give it use once, few, many or a size class.

TRBJ2-7 13 . TRBV27 . CASKGSPSYEQYF TGTGCCAGCAAGGGATCCCCCTCCTACGAGCAGTACTTC
TRBJ2-1 13 . TRBV5-1 . CASSSSLRYEQFF TGCGCCAGCAGCTCCTCTCTACGCTATGAGCAGTTCTTC
TRBJ1-5 12 . TRBV30 . CAWSAVKQPQHF TGTGCCTGGAGTGCCGTAAAACAGCCCCAGCATTTT
TRBJ2-6 14 . TRBV6-5 . CASSDTSGANVLTF TGTGCCAGCAGTGACACTTCCGGGGCCAACGTCCTGACTTTC
TRBJ2-1 13 . TRBV9 . CASSVEPNNEQFF TGTGCCAGCAGCGTAGAGCCTAACAATGAGCAGTTCTTC
TRBJ2-3 16 . TRBV7-2 TRBD2 CASSLGLAAITDTQYF TGTGCCAGCAGCTTAGGACTAGCGGCTATCACAGATACGCAGTATTTT
TRBJ1-1 13 . TRBV15 . CATRDQGNTEAFF TGTGCCACCAGGGACCAAGGGAACACTGAAGCTTTCTTT
TRBJ1-4 15 . TRBV10-3 . CAISESSGASEKLFF TGTGCCATCAGTGAGTCATCGGGGGCCTCTGAAAAACTGTTTTTT
TRBJ2-3 12 . TRBV29-1 . CSVTGIADTQYF TGCAGCGTAACAGGGATCGCAGATACGCAGTATTTT
TRBJ2-1 16 . TRBV5-6 . CASSLGPGRGGNEQFF TGTGCCAGCAGCTTGGGGCCAGGGCGAGGGGGCAATGAGCAGTTCTTC
TRBJ2-1 16 . TRBV10-3 TRBD2 CAIRPGGSGSYNEQFF TGTGCCATCCGTCCGGGCGGGAGTGGGTCCTACAATGAGCAGTTCTTC
TRBJ1-2 14 . TRBV28 TRBD1 CASSSTGRAYGYTF TGTGCCAGCAGTTCGACAGGGCGCGCATATGGCTACACCTTC
TRBJ1-1 12 . TRBV19 . CASSPRYTEAFF TGTGCCAGTAGTCCGCGGTACACTGAAGCTTTCTTT
TRBJ2-7 13 . TRBV25-1 . CASRPGSSYEQYF TGTGCCAGCCGCCCAGGGAGCTCCTACGAGCAGTACTTC
TRBJ1-2 13 once TRBV5-4 . CASSEFQGRGYTF TGTGCCAGCAGCGAATTTCAGGGCCGTGGCTACACCTTC
TRBJ2-3 15 once TRBV30 . CAWSITRGGADTQYF TGTGCCTGGAGTATAACCAGGGGAGGCGCAGATACGCAGTATTTT
TRBJ1-6 12 . TRBV18 . CASSPENSPLHF TGTGCCAGCTCACCAGAGAATTCACCCCTCCACTTT
TRBJ2-7 14 . TRBV10-3 . CAISERGALYEQYF TGTGCCATCAGTGAGAGGGGGGCTCTATACGAGCAGTACTTC
TRBJ1-1 14 . TRBV11-2 TRBD1 CASSSTRGQAEAFF TGTGCCAGCAGTTCGACCAGGGGACAGGCTGAAGCTTTCTTT
TRBJ2-6 16 . TRBV5-1 . CASSLGSSSGANVLTF TGCGCCAGCAGCTTAGGCAGCTCCTCTGGGGCCAACGTCCTGACTTTC
TRBJ2-7 14 . TRBV18 TRBD1 CASSPPDRYYEQYF TGTGCCAGCTCACCCCCGGACAGGTACTACGAGCAGTACTTC
TRBJ2-1 15 once TRBV7-6 TRBD2 CASSVASGTYNEQFF TGTGCCAGCAGCGTTGCTAGCGGGACTTACAATGAGCAGTTCTTC
TRBJ2-2 17 . TRBV19 TRBD2 CASSITSGRLNTGELFF TGTGCCAGTAGTATTACTAGCGGGAGGTTGAACACCGGGGAGCTGTTTTTT
TRBJ1-6 16 . TRBV18 . CASSPQESGQGSPLHF TGTGCCAGCTCACCTCAAGAATCGGGGCAAGGGTCACCCCTCCACTTT
TRBJ1-5 15 . TRBV19 . CASSINPGSTQPQHF TGTGCCAGTAGTATTAATCCAGGGTCTACTCAGCCCCAGCATTTT
TRBJ2-7 12 once TRBV30 . CAWSEAHYEQYF TGTGCCTGGAGTGAGGCCCACTACGAGCAGTACTTC
TRBJ2-3 16 . TRBV11-3 . CASSLGGRERIDTQYF TGTGCCAGCAGCTTAGGAGGCAGGGAGAGGATAGATACGCAGTATTTT
TRBJ1-1 16 . TRBV5-1 . CASSLGGFSMNTEAFF TGCGCCAGCAGCTTGGGGGGGTTTAGTATGAACACTGAAGCTTTCTTT
TRBJ2-1 13 . TRBV6-6 . CASKAGMDNEQFF TGTGCCAGCAAGGCAGGGATGGATAATGAGCAGTTCTTC
TRBJ2-3 18 . TRBV5-1 TRBD2 CASSPPSGGARGTDTQYF TGCGCCAGCAGCCCGCCTAGCGGGGGGGCCCGGGGCACAGATACGCAGTATTTT
TRBJ2-7 15 . TRBV28 . CASSLFGLSSYEQYF TGTGCCAGCAGTTTATTTGGACTTTCCTCCTACGAGCAGTACTTC
TRBJ1-2 12 once TRBV6-5 . CASTNGGYGYTF TGTGCCAGCACCAACGGGGGATACGGCTACACCTTC
TRBJ1-1 14 . TRBV2 . CASSPPGGRTEAFF TGTGCCAGCAGTCCCCCCGGGGGGAGGACTGAAGCTTTCTTT
TRBJ2-7 12 . TRBV7-2 . CASSPRGDEQYF TGTGCCAGCAGCCCACGGGGTGACGAGCAGTACTTC
TRBJ2-2 15 . TRBV30 . CAWSAAGKRSGELFF TGTGCCTGGAGTGCAGCAGGGAAACGTAGCGGGGAGCTGTTTTTT
TRBJ1-5 14 . TRBV11-2 . CASSPQDSNQPQHF TGTGCCAGCAGCCCACAGGATAGCAATCAGCCCCAGCATTTT
TRBJ2-4 15 . TRBV19 . CASSGVALAKNIQYF TGTGCCAGTAGTGGAGTAGCTCTAGCCAAAAACATTCAGTACTTC
TRBJ2-2 15 few TRBV6-5 TRBD2 CASSPRRGGDGELFF TGTGCCAGCAGTCCGCGGCGGGGGGGCGACGGGGAGCTGTTTTTT
TRBJ2-7 16 . TRBV7-2 . CASSLGFDVKIYEQYF TGTGCCAGCAGCTTAGGATTTGACGTCAAGATATACGAGCAGTACTTC
TRBJ2-1 14 once TRBV25-1 TRBD2 CATRSGTSVYEQFF TGTGCCACCAGATCCGGGACTAGCGTTTATGAGCAGTTCTTC
TRBJ2-2 15 . TRBV12-5 . CASALGQMNTGELFF TGTGCTAGTGCCCTTGGACAGATGAACACCGGGGAGCTGTTTTTT
TRBJ2-1 15 . TRBV30 TRBD2 CAWSVASGNWDEQFF TGTGCCTGGAGTGTCGCTAGCGGGAACTGGGATGAGCAGTTCTTC
TRBJ2-1 13 . TRBV19 TRBD2 CASSMSSGSRQFF TGTGCCAGTAGTATGAGTAGCGGGAGTCGGCAGTTCTTC